This is a list of T cell receptor beta chains from one sample in a study of blood T cells in healthy people across ages. TCRdb re-derived calls from the 5' RACE reads in MiXCR, one entry per CDR3 protein. The repertoire holds 750,000 to 950,000 distinct CDR3 sequences, 20% to 30% seen once, with over 2.5% in the top ten. This same sample was also part of a study on T cells of mothers and their children.

The sequenced sample consisted of blood. The receptors derive from a boy aged 10-17 years in good health. Both conserved end residues are part of each CDR3. Each record gives: J gene, V gene, D gene, clone size, CDR3 protein, CDR3 DNA. A D gene is named only where the DNA matches it firmly. A clone size is listed for some rows: how often the clone was seen (once, few, many), or a class if it is expanded.

j_call: TRBJ2-7
v_call: TRBV12-3/TRBV12-4
d_call: -
clone_size: few
cdr3_aa: CASSYYGGPVSSYEQYF
cdr3_nt: TGTGCCAGCAGCTACTATGGCGGCCCTGTTAGCTCCTACGAGCAGTACTTC

j_call: TRBJ1-5
v_call: TRBV2
d_call: -
clone_size: few
cdr3_aa: CASSDWVDRNQPQHF
cdr3_nt: TGTGCCAGCAGTGATTGGGTCGACAGGAATCAGCCCCAGCATTTT

j_call: TRBJ1-1
v_call: TRBV2
d_call: -
clone_size: few
cdr3_aa: CASSELRATEGAFF
cdr3_nt: TGTGCCAGCAGTGAATTGAGGGCAACTGAGGGAGCTTTCTTT

j_call: TRBJ2-7
v_call: TRBV7-2
d_call: -
clone_size: -
cdr3_aa: CASSRGRGQTYEQYF
cdr3_nt: TGTGCCAGCAGCCGGGGTCGGGGGCAGACCTACGAGCAGTACTTC

j_call: TRBJ2-7
v_call: TRBV5-1
d_call: TRBD2
clone_size: -
cdr3_aa: CASSSGPAGASGRYF
cdr3_nt: TGCGCCAGCAGCTCGGGACCAGCGGGGGCCTCCGGTCGGTACTTC

j_call: TRBJ1-4
v_call: TRBV7-9
d_call: -
clone_size: -
cdr3_aa: CASSSGVEGEKLFF
cdr3_nt: TGTGCCAGCAGCTCCGGGGTTGAGGGTGAAAAACTGTTTTTT

j_call: TRBJ1-2
v_call: TRBV5-1
d_call: -
clone_size: few
cdr3_aa: CASSLAFGGHYGYTF
cdr3_nt: TGCGCCAGCAGCTTGGCTTTTGGGGGCCACTATGGCTACACCTTC

j_call: TRBJ1-5
v_call: TRBV6-5
d_call: -
clone_size: -
cdr3_aa: CASSYYPWQPQHF
cdr3_nt: TGTGCCAGCAGTTACTACCCATGGCAGCCCCAGCATTTT

j_call: TRBJ2-3
v_call: TRBV9
d_call: -
clone_size: -
cdr3_aa: CASSPWGELSPDTQYF
cdr3_nt: TGTGCCAGCAGTCCTTGGGGGGAGTTAAGCCCAGATACGCAGTATTTT

j_call: TRBJ2-1
v_call: TRBV20-1
d_call: -
clone_size: -
cdr3_aa: CSARDRDWLEEQFF
cdr3_nt: TGCAGTGCTAGGGATCGGGACTGGCTTGAAGAGCAGTTCTTC

j_call: TRBJ2-5
v_call: TRBV18
d_call: -
clone_size: few
cdr3_aa: CASSLTGLSQETQYF
cdr3_nt: TGTGCCAGCTCACTGACGGGACTTTCACAAGAGACCCAGTACTTC

j_call: TRBJ2-5
v_call: TRBV3-1
d_call: TRBD1
clone_size: few
cdr3_aa: CATGGTGTQYF
cdr3_nt: TGTGCCACTGGGGGGACAGGGACCCAGTACTTC

j_call: TRBJ2-1
v_call: TRBV4-2
d_call: -
clone_size: few
cdr3_aa: CASSPRERSNEQFF
cdr3_nt: TGTGCCAGCAGCCCCAGGGAACGTTCCAATGAGCAGTTCTTC

j_call: TRBJ2-5
v_call: TRBV20-1
d_call: TRBD1
clone_size: few
cdr3_aa: CSAARTGVGETQYF
cdr3_nt: TGCAGTGCTGCCCGGACAGGGGTAGGAGAGACCCAGTACTTC

j_call: TRBJ2-3
v_call: TRBV7-2
d_call: TRBD2
clone_size: once
cdr3_aa: CASSLGRGGLDTQYF
cdr3_nt: TGTGCCAGCAGCTTAGGGCGGGGGGGTCTTGATACGCAGTATTTT

j_call: TRBJ1-6
v_call: TRBV12-3/TRBV12-4
d_call: -
clone_size: -
cdr3_aa: CASSLAHSPLHF
cdr3_nt: TGTGCCAGCAGTTTAGCCCATTCACCCCTCCACTTT

j_call: TRBJ2-3
v_call: TRBV7-3
d_call: TRBD2
clone_size: -
cdr3_aa: CASSVNLAGGRDTQYF
cdr3_nt: TGTGCCAGCAGCGTAAATCTAGCGGGGGGGCGAGATACGCAGTATTTT

j_call: TRBJ1-1
v_call: TRBV3-1
d_call: -
clone_size: -
cdr3_aa: CATSRGGLGTEAFF
cdr3_nt: TGTGCCACCAGCCGGGGGGGCCTGGGCACTGAAGCTTTCTTT

j_call: TRBJ2-5
v_call: TRBV12-5
d_call: -
clone_size: -
cdr3_aa: CASGFRGWGEPQYF
cdr3_nt: TGTGCTAGTGGTTTCAGGGGCTGGGGGGAGCCCCAGTACTTC

j_call: TRBJ2-3
v_call: TRBV3-1
d_call: -
clone_size: -
cdr3_aa: CASSLWGGRTMNTQYF
cdr3_nt: TGTGCCAGCAGCCTGTGGGGGGGCCGAACCATGAATACGCAGTATTTT

j_call: TRBJ2-1
v_call: TRBV6-1
d_call: TRBD2
clone_size: few
cdr3_aa: CASRPLAGGYNEQFF
cdr3_nt: TGTGCCAGCAGACCGCTAGCGGGGGGGTACAATGAGCAGTTCTTC

j_call: TRBJ2-4
v_call: TRBV20-1
d_call: TRBD1
clone_size: -
cdr3_aa: CSAHHGQAGKNIQYF
cdr3_nt: TGCAGTGCTCACCACGGACAGGCCGGCAAAAACATTCAGTACTTC

j_call: TRBJ2-7
v_call: TRBV5-6
d_call: TRBD1
clone_size: -
cdr3_aa: CASTPGQGTYEQYF
cdr3_nt: TGTGCCAGTACACCGGGACAGGGTACCTACGAGCAGTACTTC

j_call: TRBJ1-2
v_call: TRBV2
d_call: -
clone_size: -
cdr3_aa: CASSEEWGSYGYTF
cdr3_nt: TGTGCCAGCAGTGAAGAATGGGGGAGCTATGGCTACACCTTC

j_call: TRBJ1-1
v_call: TRBV13
d_call: -
clone_size: -
cdr3_aa: CASSHGQGLVSEAFF
cdr3_nt: TGTGCCAGCAGCCACGGGCAGGGCCTGGTTTCTGAAGCTTTCTTT

j_call: TRBJ2-6
v_call: TRBV28
d_call: -
clone_size: few
cdr3_aa: CATTEGSGANVLTF
cdr3_nt: TGTGCCACCACCGAGGGATCTGGGGCCAACGTCCTGACTTTC

j_call: TRBJ1-2
v_call: TRBV20-1
d_call: -
clone_size: few
cdr3_aa: CSASGRGYGYTF
cdr3_nt: TGCAGTGCTTCGGGGCGAGGCTATGGCTACACCTTC

j_call: TRBJ1-6
v_call: TRBV9
d_call: -
clone_size: -
cdr3_aa: CASSVRGEDSPLHF
cdr3_nt: TGTGCCAGCAGCGTAAGGGGGGAGGATTCACCCCTCCACTTT